These 27 T cell receptor beta chains came from one sample sequenced in a study of T cells in Graves' hyperthyroidism and ophthalmopathy. TCR beta CDR3 regions were amplified from RNA transcripts. RT-PCR in the first round (using the HTBI primer set) targeted the TCR CDR3. In TCRdb, the multiplex PCR reads were re-called with MiXCR into one record per CDR3 protein. Among hundreds of thousands of distinct CDR3 sequences listed, 45% were seen once. The sample taken for sequencing was peripheral blood or thyroid tissue (not recorded which). The receptors were gathered from an adult man with Graves' disease, either hyperthyroidism or ophthalmopathy (not recorded which).

The CDR3 here is CASSFEKNTEAFF. In nucleotides, the CDR3 is TGTGCCAGCAGCTTCGAGAAGAACACTGAAGCTTTCTTT. The chain links TRBV7-2 to TRBJ1-1, with D uncertain. This CDR3 is built from 13 residues. Germline V gives CDR1 SGHTA, CDR2 FQGNSA. V was clipped by 3 bases and J by 1 base, with 6 bases between them. The full variable domain, completed using reference TRBV7-2 and TRBJ1-1, is GAGVSQSPSNKVTEKGKDVELRCDPISGHTALYWYRQSLGQGLEFLIYFQGNSAPDKSGLPSDRFSAERTGGSVSTLTIQRTQQEDSAVYLCASSFEKNTEAFFGQGTRLTVV.

The genes are TRBV19 and TRBJ1-5; TRBD1 might be the D (6 bases). CDR1 is LNHDA and CDR2 is SQIVND in the germline V gene (reference sequence). V gave up 7 bases and J gave up 4 bases, with 11 bases separating them. The CDR3 runs 13 residues. The CDR3 loop is CASKDSPNQPQHF. The CDR3 region has the DNA TGTGCCAGTAAGGACAGTCCAAATCAGCCCCAGCATTTT.

CDR3 coding DNA: TGTGCCAGCAGTCCCCGACAGAACTACGAGCAGTACTTC. The encoded protein is CASSPRQNYEQYF. The rearrangement uses TRBV12-3 or TRBV12-4 and TRBJ2-7, with D tentatively TRBD1 (5 bases). V dropped 5 bases and J dropped 3 bases, with 11 bases sitting between them. This CDR3 is 13 amino acids long.

The rearrangement joins TRBV7-9 to TRBJ2-2; 7 bases align to TRBD2. CDR3 length: 14 amino acids. V shed 4 bases and J 4 bases; nucleotides not matched to a gene: 3. Germline assignment: CDR1 SEHNR and CDR2 FQNEAQ (reference sequence). CDR3 bases: TGTGCCAGCAGCTCTCGGGGGGTCACCGGGGAGCTGTTTTTT. Amino acids: CASSSRGVTGELFF. The full variable domain, in which reference TRBV7-9 and TRBJ2-2 provide the parts outside the CDR3, is DTGVSQNPRHKITKRGQNVTFRCDPISEHNRLYWYRQTLGQGPEFLTYFQNEAQLEKSRLLSDRFSAERPKGSFSTLEIQRTEQGDSAMYLCASSSRGVTGELFFGEGSRLTVL.

This clonotype was observed at least ten times. The chain uses TRBV7-9 and TRBJ2-5, with 10 nucleotides matching TRBD2. Germline V gene data show CDR1 as SEHNR and CDR2 as FQNEAQ (reference sequence). Losses at the gene ends were 5 bases for V and 1 base for J; bases not matched to a gene: 1. CDR3 length: 14 residues. The CDR3: CASSRTSGQETQYF. In DNA, the CDR3 is TGTGCCAGCAGCCGGACTAGCGGCCAAGAGACCCAGTACTTC.

The V and J genes are TRBV5-1 and TRBJ2-5; the D call may be TRBD1 or TRBD2 (6 bases each). The germline V and J ends were trimmed by 0 bases and 9 bases, with 18 bases remaining between them. Germline loops: CDR1 SGHRS, CDR2 YFSETQ. This CDR3 has 15 amino acids. The CDR3 DNA reads TGCGCCAGCAGCTTGGCCGGGGGCAGCAATCAGCCCCAGTACTTC. It codes for CASSLAGGSNQPQYF.

Only one count was recorded for this clonotype. The chain uses TRBV7-8 and TRBJ1-5, with D maybe TRBD1 (6 bases). The germline V and J ends were trimmed by 5 bases and 3 bases, with 14 bases remaining between them. CDR3 length: 15 amino acids. CDR1 is SGHVS and CDR2 is FQNEAQ in the germline V gene. CDR3 sequence (DNA): TGTGCCAGCAGCGACCGGGACAACTTCAATCAGCCCCAGCATTTT. This codes for CASSDRDNFNQPQHF.

This clonotype showed up many times. This chain connects TRBV19 to TRBJ2-7; D is possibly TRBD2 (6 bases). CDR1 and CDR2 from the germline V gene are LNHDA and SQIVND (reference sequence). CDR3 size: 15 residues. Trimming shortened V by 8 bases and J by 0 bases, and 17 bases separated the two germline ends. The DNA for the CDR3 is TGTGCCAGTGCTCAGGTGCGGGGCAACTCCTACGAGCAGTACTTC. Its protein product is CASAQVRGNSYEQYF.

This clonotype was found many times. This chain joins TRBV20-1 and TRBJ2-5; no reliable D call. The CDR3 sequence is 11 residues long. Trimming took off 2 bases at V and 4 bases at J, with 5 bases between the two ends. Germline CDR1 is DFQATT and CDR2 is SNEGSKA (reference sequence). The CDR3 protein is CSARRGETQYF. The DNA for the CDR3 is TGCAGTGCTAGAAGAGGAGAGACCCAGTACTTC.

The chain joins TRBV2 to TRBJ1-5; D call uncertain. Germline CDR1 reads SNHLY; CDR2 reads FYNNEI. Trimming took off 6 bases at V and 15 bases at J, with 18 bases between the two ends. The CDR3 runs 12 residues. The CDR3 region is CASSFRRSHMHF. CDR3 DNA: TGTGCCAGCAGCTTCCGGCGGTCCCACATGCATTTT.

As to this clonotype: A much larger clone differs from this one at a single base, so this may be a read error. The rearrangement joins TRBV29-1 to TRBJ1-2; maybe TRBD1 (5 bases). From germline, CDR1 is SQVTM and CDR2 ANQGSEA. This CDR3 region has 12 residues. CDR3 DNA: TGCAGCTTTGAAAGGGGCGGCGGTGGCTACACCTTC. This sequence encodes CSFERGGGGYTF.

This clonotype has more than one count but fewer than ten. CDR3 DNA sequence: TGTGCCAGCAGCCGGAGACCTAAGAACACTGAAGCTTTCTTT. This translates into CASSRRPKNTEAFF. The rearrangement uses TRBV14 and TRBJ1-1; no definite D call. V was clipped by 4 bases and J by 1 base, with 10 bases between them. Germline lookup yields CDR1 SGHDN and CDR2 FVKESK. The CDR3 loop spans 14 amino acids.

This clonotype was observed a few times. V usage is TRBV12-3 or TRBV12-4 and J usage is TRBJ2-7, with TRBD1 matching over 7 bases. The CDR3 runs to 16 residues. J lost 1 base, V lost 4 bases, and 10 bases had no gene match. CDR3 sequence: CASSSQNRGESYEQYF. The CDR3 bases are TGTGCCAGCAGTTCCCAAAACAGGGGTGAATCCTACGAGCAGTACTTC.

CDR3 coding DNA: TGTGCCAGCGGAGGACAGTACAGCTCTGGGGCCAACGTCCTGACTTTC. Translation: CASGGQYSSGANVLTF. This chain connects TRBV6-5 to TRBJ2-6, with a possible D match to TRBD1 (6 bases). Trimming removed 8 bases from V and 0 bases from J, with 14 bases in between. The V gene's germline CDR1 is MNHEY and CDR2 SVGAGI. The CDR3 runs to 16 residues.

This clonotype was recorded at least ten times. CDR3 DNA: TGTGCCAGCAGCTCCTCGGGGGCACAAGAGACCCAGTACTTC. Its translation: CASSSSGAQETQYF. This chain links TRBV11-2 with TRBJ2-5; D may match TRBD1 or TRBD2 (6 bases each). This CDR3 is 14 amino acids long. Germline V gene data show CDR1 as SGHAT and CDR2 as FQNNGV. Trimming pared 4 bases from V and 2 bases from J, leaving 11 bases between.

As regards this clonotype: This sequence may be a read error, since a much larger clone differs from it by one base. The chain employs TRBV29-1 and TRBJ2-7; D tentatively fits TRBD1 or TRBD2 (8 bases each). Per germline, CDR1 SQVTM and CDR2 ANQGSEA. The CDR3 consists of 13 residues. In nucleotides, the CDR3 is TGCAGCGTTCGCTTTGCGGGGGGACAGGAGCAGCACTTC. Translation: CSVRFAGGQEQHF.

This clonotype appeared many times. The chain uses TRBV7-2 and TRBJ1-2; D not certain. Germline CDR1 reads SGHTA; CDR2 reads FQGNSA. This CDR3 comprises 13 residues. Trimming left V 1 base short and J 1 base short, with 4 bases between. DNA for the CDR3: TGTGCCAGCAGCTTAGACAGTAACTATGGCTACACCTTC. Translating it yields CASSLDSNYGYTF.

The chain uses TRBV7-9 and TRBJ2-7, with TRBD1 as a possible D gene (5 bases). The V end was cut by 2 bases, the J end by 0 bases, with 8 bases between. This CDR3 contains 14 residues. CDR1 is SEHNR and CDR2 is FQNEAQ in the germline V gene (reference sequence). The CDR3, as DNA: TGTGCCAGCAGCTTACAGGACAACTCCTACGAGCAGTACTTC. Amino acids: CASSLQDNSYEQYF. Variable domain in full (rest from reference TRBV7-9 and TRBJ2-7): DTGVSQNPRHKITKRGQNVTFRCDPISEHNRLYWYRQTLGQGPEFLTYFQNEAQLEKSRLLSDRFSAERPKGSFSTLEIQRTEQGDSAMYLCASSLQDNSYEQYFGPGTRLTVT.

This clonotype showed up just a few times. This chain joins TRBV4-1 and TRBJ2-7, with TRBD2 identical over 14 bases. CDR3 size: 16 residues. The V gene end was trimmed by 1 base and the J gene end by 6 bases; junction bases not matched to a gene: 5. In germline, CDR1 is MGHRA, CDR2 YSYEKL. CDR3 DNA: TGCGCCAGCAGCCAAGGGGGACTAGCGGGAGATCGCGAGCAGTACTTC. It yields the protein CASSQGGLAGDREQYF.

This clonotype was recorded once. This may stem from a read error, because a much larger clone lies one nucleotide away. The chain links TRBV7-1 to TRBJ1-5, with 9 nucleotides matching TRBD1. TRBV7-1 is recorded as an ORF, its role being uncertain. The V gene end was trimmed by 3 bases and the J gene end by 2 bases; junction bases not matched to a gene: 5. The CDR3 sequence is 16 residues long. CDR3 residues: CASSSTGGAGNQPQHF. The CDR3 nucleotides read TGTGCCAGCAGCTCTACAGGGGGCGCGGGCAATCAGCCCCAGCATTTT.

This clonotype was found many times. The chain couples TRBV7-9 to TRBJ1-2; D perhaps matches TRBD1 (6 bases). This CDR3 is 14 amino acids long. Trimming left V 5 bases short and J 2 bases short, with 12 bases between. In germline, CDR1 is SEHNR, CDR2 FQNEAQ (reference sequence). For the CDR3, the DNA is TGTGCCAGCAGCCTATCAACAGGGAACTATGGCTACACCTTC. Protein product: CASSLSTGNYGYTF. Filled out from reference TRBV7-9 and TRBJ1-2, the complete variable domain reads DTGVSQNPRHKITKRGQNVTFRCDPISEHNRLYWYRQTLGQGPEFLTYFQNEAQLEKSRLLSDRFSAERPKGSFSTLEIQRTEQGDSAMYLCASSLSTGNYGYTFGSGTRLTVV.

This clonotype was detected only once. The CDR3: CASAGGGTEQYF. CDR3 in DNA: TGTGCCAGCGCGGGGGGGGGGACGGAGCAGTACTTC. The chain combines TRBV25-1 with TRBJ2-7; 9 bases agree with TRBD2. Germline CDR1 and CDR2: MGHDK and SYGVNS. The CDR3 is made up of 12 amino acids. Unmatched junction bases numbered 6, after V lost 8 bases and J lost 7 bases.

In its sample, this clonotype was seen many times. The chain recombines TRBV9 with TRBJ1-2; TRBD1 is a possible D gene (6 bases). Looked up from germline, CDR1 is SGDLS and CDR2 is YYNGEE. V was shortened by 0 bases and J by 4 bases, with 13 bases between the two germline ends. This CDR3 has 15 amino acids. CDR3 sequence: CASSVGATGGYGYTF. In DNA, the CDR3 is TGTGCCAGCAGCGTAGGTGCGACAGGAGGCTATGGCTACACCTTC.

Remarks on this clonotype: At one end the junction does not follow the germline gene, possibly because of a read error. The CDR3 nucleotides read TGCGCCAGCAGCCAAGCCGGGACAGGGAGATACGAGCAGTACTTC. It codes for CASSQAGTGRYEQYF. The rearrangement uses TRBV7-2 and TRBJ2-7; TRBD1 agrees at 9 bases. The germline V gene encodes CDR1 SGHTA and CDR2 FQGNSA. The CDR3 has 15 amino acids.

The chain is built from TRBV7-8 and TRBJ1-2; D remains ambiguous. The ends were cut back, 7 bases at V and 6 bases at J, with 12 bases in the middle. The V gene's germline CDR1 is SGHVS and CDR2 FQNEAQ. This CDR3 region has 12 residues. The CDR3 reads CASKPWGNGYTF. The CDR3 region has the DNA TGTGCCAGCAAGCCGTGGGGAAATGGCTACACCTTC.

This clonotype was seen more than once but under ten times. The chain recombines TRBV6-1 with TRBJ1-6; 9 positions match TRBD1. Germline CDR1 MNHNS, CDR2 SASEGT. The length of the CDR3 is 16 residues. J was trimmed by 7 bases and V by 6 bases; bases with no gene match: 10. The CDR3 bases are TGTGCCAGCAGAAGGATCCGGACAGGGGCGAATTCACCCCTCCACTTT. Residues: CASRRIRTGANSPLHF.

The chain combines TRBV5-6 with TRBJ2-2; unclear D gene. Germline-derived CDR1 and CDR2 are SGHDT and YYEEEE. V lost 0 bases to trimming and J lost 5 bases, with 8 bases between them. The CDR3 loop spans 14 amino acids. The CDR3 DNA follows: TGTGCCAGCAGCTTGGCCTCGGCTACCGGGGAGCTGTTTTTT. Translation: CASSLASATGELFF. Using reference TRBV5-6 and TRBJ2-2 for the parts outside the CDR3, the full variable domain is DAGVTQSPTHLIKTRGQQVTLRCSPKSGHDTVSWYQQALGQGPQFIFQYYEEEERQRGNFPDRFSGHQFPNYSSELNVNALLLGDSALYLCASSLASATGELFFGEGSRLTVL.